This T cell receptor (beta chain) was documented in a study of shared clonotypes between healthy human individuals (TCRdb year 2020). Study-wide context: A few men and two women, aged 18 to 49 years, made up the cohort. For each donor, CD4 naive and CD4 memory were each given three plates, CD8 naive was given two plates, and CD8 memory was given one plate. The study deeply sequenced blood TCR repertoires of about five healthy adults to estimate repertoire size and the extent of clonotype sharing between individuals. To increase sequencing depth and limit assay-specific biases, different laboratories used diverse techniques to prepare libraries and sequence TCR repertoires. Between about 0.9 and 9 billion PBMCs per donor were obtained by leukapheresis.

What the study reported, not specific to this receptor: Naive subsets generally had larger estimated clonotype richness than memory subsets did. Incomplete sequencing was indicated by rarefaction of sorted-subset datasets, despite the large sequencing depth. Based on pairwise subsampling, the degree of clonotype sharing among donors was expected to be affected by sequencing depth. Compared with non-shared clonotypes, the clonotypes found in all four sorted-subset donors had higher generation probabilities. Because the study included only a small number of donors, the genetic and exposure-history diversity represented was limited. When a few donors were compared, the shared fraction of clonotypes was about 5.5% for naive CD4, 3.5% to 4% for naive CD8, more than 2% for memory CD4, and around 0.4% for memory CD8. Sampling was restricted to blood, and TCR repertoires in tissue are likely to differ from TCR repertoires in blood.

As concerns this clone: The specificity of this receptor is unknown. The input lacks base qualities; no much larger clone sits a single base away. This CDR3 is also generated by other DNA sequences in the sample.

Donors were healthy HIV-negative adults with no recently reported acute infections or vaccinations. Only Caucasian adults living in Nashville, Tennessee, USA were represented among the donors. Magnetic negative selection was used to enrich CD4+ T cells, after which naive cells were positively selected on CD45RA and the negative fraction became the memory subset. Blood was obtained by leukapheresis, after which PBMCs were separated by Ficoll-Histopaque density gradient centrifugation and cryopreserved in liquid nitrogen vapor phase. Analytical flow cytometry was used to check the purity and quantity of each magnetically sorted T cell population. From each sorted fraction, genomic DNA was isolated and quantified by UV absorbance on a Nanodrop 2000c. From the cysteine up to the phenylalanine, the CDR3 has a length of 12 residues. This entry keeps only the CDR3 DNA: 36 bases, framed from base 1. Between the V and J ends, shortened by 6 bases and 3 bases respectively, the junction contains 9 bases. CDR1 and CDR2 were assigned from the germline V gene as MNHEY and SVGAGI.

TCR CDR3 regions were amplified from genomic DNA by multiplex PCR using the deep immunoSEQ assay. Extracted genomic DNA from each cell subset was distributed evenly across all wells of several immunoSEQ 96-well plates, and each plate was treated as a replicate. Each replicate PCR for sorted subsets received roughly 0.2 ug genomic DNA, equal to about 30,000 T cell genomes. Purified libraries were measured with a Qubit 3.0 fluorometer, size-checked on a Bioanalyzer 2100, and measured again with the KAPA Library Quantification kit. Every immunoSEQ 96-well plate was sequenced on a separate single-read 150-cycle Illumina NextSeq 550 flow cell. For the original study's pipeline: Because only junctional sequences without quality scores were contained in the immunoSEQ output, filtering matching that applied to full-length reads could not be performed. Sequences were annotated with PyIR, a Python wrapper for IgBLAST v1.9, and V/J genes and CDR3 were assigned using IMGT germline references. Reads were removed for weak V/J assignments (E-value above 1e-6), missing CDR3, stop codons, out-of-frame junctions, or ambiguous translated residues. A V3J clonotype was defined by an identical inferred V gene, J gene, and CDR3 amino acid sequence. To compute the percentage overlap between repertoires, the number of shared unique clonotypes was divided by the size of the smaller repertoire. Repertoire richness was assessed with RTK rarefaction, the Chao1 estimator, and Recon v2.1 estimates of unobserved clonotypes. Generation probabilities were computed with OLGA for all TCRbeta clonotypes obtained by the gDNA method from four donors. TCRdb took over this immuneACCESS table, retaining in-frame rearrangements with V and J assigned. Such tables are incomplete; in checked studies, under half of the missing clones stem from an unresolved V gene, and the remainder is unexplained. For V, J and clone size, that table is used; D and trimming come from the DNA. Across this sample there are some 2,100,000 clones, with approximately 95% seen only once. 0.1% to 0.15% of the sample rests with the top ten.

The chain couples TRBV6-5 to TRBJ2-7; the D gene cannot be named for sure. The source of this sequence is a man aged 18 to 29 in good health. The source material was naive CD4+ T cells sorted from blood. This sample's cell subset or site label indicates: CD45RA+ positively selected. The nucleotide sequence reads TGTGCCAGCAGCCCCGGACGCTACGAGCAGTACTTC. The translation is CASSPGRYEQYF.